Reported below is one T cell receptor (beta chain). The data were obtained in a study of Ad26.COV2.S vaccination and SARS-CoV-2 variants. Study background: In the COV1001 trial, the donor was in the Ad26.COV2.S arm.

Trimming took 6 bases from V and 0 from J, leaving 6 bases between them. This CDR3 spans 12 amino acids. The V gene's germline CDR1 is SGDLS and CDR2 YYNGEE. Clones were read by immunoSEQ multiplex PCR, and TCRdb kept only the in-frame ones, dropping some. The table has about 330,000 clones, roughly 90% seen once; the top ten hold about 5%. As for treatment: some 20 received Ad26.COV2.S at low or high dose, single or two shots; a few received placebo; per-sample allocation not given. Sampling was done on day 63 after the first vaccine or placebo injection. This chain links TRBV9 with TRBJ1-1; D is uncertain. The material was peripheral blood, obtained in a trial of Ad26.COV2.S vaccine versus placebo. The sequence was obtained from a person aged 18-65 years who received the Ad26.COV2.S COVID-19 vaccine or a placebo. The DNA for the CDR3 is TGTGCCAGCAACAAGATGAACACTGAAGCTTTCTTT. Translation gives CASNKMNTEAFF.